Reported below is one T cell receptor beta chain. No antigen is known for it. Researchers took RNA transcripts and amplified TCR beta CDR3 regions from them. The workflow started with a first-round RT-PCR run with HTBI primers and then moved on to a second-round multiplex PCR. Via MiXCR, TCRdb re-called the multiplex PCR reads, giving one row per CDR3 protein. The sample has some 210,000 distinct CDR3 sequences; less than 30% are singletons. This record comes from a study of Graves' ophthalmopathy and Graves' hyperthyroidism. Findings and caveats of the study: In blood, most expanded thyroid clonotypes above 0.001 frequency were also detected. From stable hyperthyroidism, ophthalmopathy was separated by a 13-signature model with 85% to 90% sensitivity and 75% to 84% specificity.

The CDR3 has 16 amino acids. Germline-derived CDR1 and CDR2 are MNHEY and SVGEGT. V was clipped by 1 base and J by 3 bases, with 13 bases between them. This rearrangement joins TRBV6-2 or TRBV6-3 to TRBJ1-5, with D unclear. Material: peripheral blood. The receptor was isolated from a man aged 50-59 years with Graves' ophthalmopathy. In nucleotides, the CDR3 is TGTGCCAGCAGTTACTACCCCGGACTGACCAATCAGCCCCAGCATTTT. Translated: CASSYYPGLTNQPQHF.